These 20 T cell receptor beta chains share one sample of origin, sequenced in a study of identical twins. One entry per CDR3 protein, called by TCRdb with MiXCR from the 5' RACE reads. The table has some 590,000 distinct CDR3 sequences, roughly 9.5% seen once. These data were likewise used in another study, on yellow fever vaccine responses in identical twins.

Material for sequencing was PBMCs. These receptors came from a woman aged 18 to 35 in good health.

This rearrangement joins TRBV7-9 to TRBJ2-6; 8 bases line up with TRBD1. Germline CDR1 reads SEHNR; CDR2 reads FQNEAQ (reference sequence). The V gene end was trimmed by 2 bases and the J gene end by 2 bases; junction bases not matched to a gene: 5. This CDR3 comprises 17 residues. CDR3 DNA sequence: TGTGCCAGCAGCTTACAGGGGGCGCCCCCTGGGGCCAACGTCCTGACTTTC. Translated: CASSLQGAPPGANVLTF. The variable domain in full, completed from reference TRBV7-9 and TRBJ2-6, reads DTGVSQNPRHKITKRGQNVTFRCDPISEHNRLYWYRQTLGQGPEFLTYFQNEAQLEKSRLLSDRFSAERPKGSFSTLEIQRTEQGDSAMYLCASSLQGAPPGANVLTFGAGSRLTVL.

This clonotype was found a few times. The V call is TRBV25-1, the J call TRBJ2-7, with D unresolved. The CDR3 loop spans 14 amino acids. The V end lost 2 bases, the J end lost 6 bases, and 14 bases lay between the germline ends. Per germline, CDR1 MGHDK and CDR2 SYGVNS. The CDR3 reads CASSEPGPRGEQYF. The CDR3 bases are TGTGCCAGCAGTGAACCAGGACCCAGAGGCGAGCAGTACTTC.

In its sample, this clonotype was seen a few times. J is TRBJ2-7 and V is TRBV6-2 or TRBV6-3; D is perhaps TRBD2 (6 bases). Germline CDR1 reads MNHEY; CDR2 reads SVGEGT. The germline V and J ends were trimmed by 2 bases and 3 bases, with 8 bases remaining between them. The CDR3 sequence is 13 residues long. CDR3 bases: TGTGCCAGCAGTTACAGGACTAACTACGAGCAGTACTTC. Translation: CASSYRTNYEQYF.

This clonotype was recorded many times. The gene calls are TRBV24-1 and TRBJ2-2; a weak D match, TRBD2 (6 bases). CDR1 and CDR2 from the germline V gene are KGHDR and SFDVKD. The CDR3 has 14 residues. With 3 bases removed from V and 6 bases from J, the gap between germline ends came to 10 bases. In DNA form, the CDR3 reads TGTGCCACCAGTGATCGACTAGGGGCCGGGGAGCTGTTTTTT. The encoded protein is CATSDRLGAGELFF.

This clonotype appeared a few times. The chain recombines TRBV30 with TRBJ2-7; 7 nucleotides match TRBD1. There are 14 residues in the CDR3. CDR1 GTSNPN and CDR2 SVGIG come from the germline V gene (reference sequence). The trim removed 3 bases at V and 3 bases at J, leaving 8 bases unmatched. The CDR3 DNA is TGTGCCTGGAGACCGGGACAGAGAAACTACGAGCAGTACTTC. Translation gives CAWRPGQRNYEQYF.

This clonotype has more than one count but fewer than ten. The V call is TRBV20-1, the J call TRBJ2-2; possibly TRBD2 for D (6 bases). The CDR3 spans 17 residues. V was cut by 0 bases and J by 1 base, with 15 bases left in between. Germline assignment: CDR1 DFQATT and CDR2 SNEGSKA (reference sequence). Written as DNA, the CDR3 is TGCAGTGCTAGAGATTTGGGAGGCGAGGAGAACACCGGGGAGCTGTTTTTT. Translated, it gives CSARDLGGEENTGELFF.

This clonotype occurred many times. The rearrangement joins TRBV28 to TRBJ1-1; D is ambiguous. Germline V lookup: CDR1 MDHEN, CDR2 SYDVKM. Trimming cost V 7 bases and J 4 bases, with 22 bases left between them. The CDR3 length is 16 residues. CDR3 protein: CASISLSPSPSTEAFF. The CDR3 region has the DNA TGTGCCAGCATCAGCCTTAGCCCCAGTCCCAGCACTGAAGCTTTCTTT.

This clonotype has just a few counts. The chain employs TRBV19 and TRBJ2-1; a weak D match, TRBD1 (5 bases). Trimming removed 1 base at V and 8 bases at J, with 9 bases between. Germline CDR1 and CDR2: LNHDA and SQIVND (reference sequence). The CDR3 consists of 13 residues. CDR3 DNA sequence: TGTGCCAGTAGTATAGGCAGGGTCGATGAGCAGTTCTTC. As protein: CASSIGRVDEQFF. The whole variable domain, filled in from reference TRBV19 and TRBJ2-1, reads DGGITQSPKYLFRKEGQNVTLSCEQNLNHDAMYWYRQDPGQGLRLIYYSQIVNDFQKGDIAEGYSVSREKKESFPLTVTSAQKNPTAFYLCASSIGRVDEQFFGPGTRLTVL.

As DNA, the CDR3 is TGCGCCAGCAGTCAATCCCGCACTAGCGGGCAAGAGACCCAGTACTTC. Amino acids: CASSQSRTSGQETQYF. This chain joins TRBV23-1 and TRBJ2-5; 9 bases align to TRBD2. TRBV23-1 is an ORF; its function is uncertain. The CDR3 has 16 amino acids. Losses at the gene ends were 0 bases for V and 2 bases for J; bases not matched to a gene: 4.

The V call is TRBV7-9, the J call TRBJ2-7; D remains ambiguous. CDR1 SEHNR and CDR2 FQNEAQ come from the germline V gene (reference sequence). The CDR3 totals 13 residues. V was trimmed by 5 bases and J by 6 bases, leaving 14 bases between them. The DNA of the CDR3 is TGTGCCAGCAGCGGAACCGGACCCGGCGAGCAGTACTTC. Its protein product is CASSGTGPGEQYF.

V gene TRBV15 combines with J gene TRBJ2-5; 15 positions agree with TRBD2. This CDR3 has 16 residues. Germline values: CDR1 LNHNV, CDR2 YYDKDF (reference sequence). Unmatched junction bases numbered 4, after V lost 3 bases and J lost 5 bases. The CDR3 loop reads CATSRPGLAGGETQYF. Here the CDR3 DNA reads TGTGCCACCAGCAGGCCGGGACTAGCGGGAGGTGAGACCCAGTACTTC. Full variable domain (outside the CDR3, taken from reference TRBV15 and TRBJ2-5): DAMVIQNPRYQVTQFGKPVTLSCSQTLNHNVMYWYQQKSSQAPKLLFHYYDKDFNNEADTPDNFQSRRPNTSFCFLDIRSPGLGDTAMYLCATSRPGLAGGETQYFGPGTRLLVL.

This clonotype was detected a few times. The V gene is TRBV20-1, the J gene TRBJ2-3; tentative D call: TRBD2 (5 bases). Germline V CDR1 and CDR2: DFQATT, SNEGSKA (reference sequence). V gave up 1 base and J gave up 2 bases, with 19 bases separating them. The CDR3 is made up of 17 amino acids. CDR3 sequence (DNA): TGCAGTGCTAGAGGGGCGGCCTCTCGGGGTTCCACAGATACGCAGTATTTT. Protein: CSARGAASRGSTDTQYF.

This clonotype occurred many times. The chain combines TRBV6-5 with TRBJ2-5, with TRBD2 identical over 11 bases. Germline CDR1 is MNHEY and CDR2 is SVGAGI. The V segment lost 4 bases and the J segment 1 base; nucleotides outside the gene matches: 2. The CDR3 is 15 amino acids. This CDR3 is CASSSGTSGQETQYF. The CDR3 bases are TGTGCCAGCAGTTCCGGGACTAGCGGCCAAGAGACCCAGTACTTC.

The chain has TRBV29-1 and TRBJ1-2; 7 positions match TRBD1. The CDR3 sequence is 18 residues long. Germline trimming cut 7 bases from V and 4 bases from J; bases unmatched to any gene: 24. Germline V gene data show CDR1 as SQVTM and CDR2 as ANQGSEA. The CDR3 loop is CSARTVNKQGILSYGYTF. CDR3 nucleotides: TGCAGCGCTCGGACGGTCAACAAACAGGGGATCCTCTCCTATGGCTACACCTTC.

V gene TRBV28 combines with J gene TRBJ2-2; D is undetermined. This CDR3 is built from 13 residues. Germline values: CDR1 MDHEN, CDR2 SYDVKM. V gave up 8 bases and J gave up 0 bases, with 7 bases separating them. CDR3: CASLGSNTGELFF. The CDR3 DNA sequence: TGTGCCAGCCTCGGGTCGAACACCGGGGAGCTGTTTTTT. Filled out from reference TRBV28 and TRBJ2-2, the complete variable domain reads DVKVTQSSRYLVKRTGEKVFLECVQDMDHENMFWYRQDPGLGLRLIYFSYDVKMKEKGDIPEGYSVSREKKERFSLILESASTNQTSMYLCASLGSNTGELFFGEGSRLTVL.

In its sample, this clonotype was seen a few times. V gene TRBV7-9 combines with J gene TRBJ2-7; possibly TRBD1 for D (5 bases). The CDR3 runs to 14 residues. The germline gives CDR1 SEHNR, CDR2 FQNEAQ (reference sequence). V lost 11 bases, J lost 4 bases, and 21 bases lay in between. The CDR3 DNA reads TGTGCCGCGCAGGGTACAGACGATACTTACGAGCAGTACTTC. This gives the protein CAAQGTDDTYEQYF.

The chain couples TRBV6-5 to TRBJ2-3, with D perhaps TRBD1 (6 bases). The germline V and J ends were trimmed by 2 bases and 1 base, with 16 bases remaining between them. The CDR3 spans 17 residues. Germline CDR1 is MNHEY and CDR2 is SVGAGI. This CDR3 is CASSYQGWGQGTDTQYF. DNA of the CDR3: TGTGCCAGCAGTTACCAGGGATGGGGACAAGGCACAGATACGCAGTATTTT.

This clonotype showed up many times. The chain combines TRBV2 with TRBJ2-2, with D unclear. Per the germline V gene, CDR1 is SNHLY and CDR2 is FYNNEI. The V end was cut by 6 bases, the J end by 6 bases, with 11 bases between. The CDR3 is 13 amino acids. For the CDR3, the DNA is TGTGCCAGCAGGCCGGATCAGGCCGGGGAGCTGTTTTTT. It encodes CASRPDQAGELFF.

This clonotype occurred a few times. This rearrangement joins TRBV18 to TRBJ1-5, with D unresolved. Germline values: CDR1 KGHSH, CDR2 LQKENI. V was clipped by 4 bases and J by 0 bases, with 13 bases between them. The CDR3 has 16 amino acids. The CDR3 DNA reads as TGTGCCAGCTCACTGAGTGAATCCTATAGCAATCAGCCCCAGCATTTT. It translates to CASSLSESYSNQPQHF.

This clonotype was observed at least ten times. The V gene is TRBV7-2, the J gene TRBJ2-7; D is unresolved. Germline values: CDR1 SGHTA, CDR2 FQGNSA. V lost 1 base to trimming and J lost 2 bases, with 9 bases between them. The CDR3 extends over 14 amino acids. The CDR3 DNA follows: TGTGCCAGCAGCTTAGGGATTTTAACCTACGAGCAGTACTTC. Protein: CASSLGILTYEQYF. Full variable domain (rest looked up from reference TRBV7-2 and TRBJ2-7): GAGVSQSPSNKVTEKGKDVELRCDPISGHTALYWYRQSLGQGLEFLIYFQGNSAPDKSGLPSDRFSAERTGGSVSTLTIQRTQQEDSAVYLCASSLGILTYEQYFGPGTRLTVT.